The 9 T cell receptor gamma chains below all came from one sample that was sequenced in a study of Vδ1+ human thymocytes (dated by TCRdb to 2017 to 2018). Here is what the overall study found, with its caveats: The thymic TRG and TRD repertoires appeared highly polyclonal, with Gaussian CDR3 length distributions, in contrast to the oligoclonal repertoires of peripheral blood.

Sequencer: Illumina MiSeq. RNA extraction was carried out with the RNeasy mini kit, and reverse transcription was then done using Superscript III. To generate the CDR3 amplicons, a multiplex PCR was run using pooled V-gene forward primers together with a constant-region reverse primer that carried Illumina adaptor overhangs. TCRdb reran clone calling on the public reads with CATT; rows sharing one DNA sequence were then combined. Present in this sample are approximately 25,000 gamma-chain clones, more than 15% of which were seen just once. Of the sample, 1.8% is held by the ten largest clones. Antigens for these TCRs are unknown. The source material was Vdelta1+ gamma-delta thymocytes from the thymus. The cell subset or site label corresponds to: FACS-sorted CD3+ TCRalphabeta- TCRVdelta1+ TCRVdelta2- thymocytes. The receptors here all came from a boy under three years old who had congenital heart surgery.

Only a few counts were recorded for this clone. The chain uses TRGV9 and TRGJ1 or TRGJ2. Germline trimming cut 8 bases from V and 4 bases from J; bases unmatched to any gene: 2. This CDR3 comprises 10 residues. The germline CDR1 and CDR2 sequences are GITISATS and ISYDGTV (reference sequence). Here the CDR3 reads CALYYYKKLF. The CDR3 DNA sequence: TGTGCCTTGTACTATTATAAGAAACTCTTT.

This clone was picked up a small number of times. The chain joins TRGV2 to TRGJ1 or TRGJ2. Unmatched junction bases numbered 9, after V lost 5 bases and J lost 5 bases. CDR1 and CDR2 (germline): EGSNGY, YDSYNSKV. This CDR3 contains 13 residues. The CDR3 here is CATWGLCDYKKLF. The CDR3 DNA reads as TGTGCCACCTGGGGGCTGTGTGATTATAAGAAACTCTTT.

This clone was observed a few times. V is TRGV4 and J is TRGJ1 or TRGJ2. J gave up 3 bases and V 2 bases, and 4 bases lay outside the gene matches. The CDR3 has 13 residues. The germline V gene has CDR1 EGSTGY and CDR2 YDSYTSSV. CDR3 amino acids: CATWDECYYKKLF. The CDR3 nucleotides are TGTGCCACCTGGGATGAATGTTATTATAAGAAACTCTTT.

The table lists this clone with a few counts. The rearrangement uses TRGV3 and TRGJP1. The CDR3 extends over 15 amino acids. With 0 bases clipped from V and 5 bases from J, the junction kept 6 bases outside the gene matches. Germline V gene sequence: CDR1 VTNTFY, CDR2 YDVSTARD (reference sequence). The CDR3 nucleotides read TGTGCCACCTGGGACAGGCGAGGGACTGGTTGGTTCAAGATATTT. Translation: CATWDRRGTGWFKIF.

There are a few counts of this clone. The genes are TRGV9 and TRGJ1 or TRGJ2. This CDR3 has 15 amino acids. Germline V gives CDR1 GITISATS, CDR2 ISYDGTV (reference sequence). V was pared by 0 bases and J by 3 bases, with 8 bases of the junction left unmatched. The CDR3 DNA is TGTGCCTTGTGGGAGGTGCTTCGGCTTTATTATAAGAAACTCTTT. Translation gives CALWEVLRLYYKKLF.

This clone has only a few counts. The V gene is TRGV9, the J gene TRGJ1 or TRGJ2. V gave up 0 bases and J gave up 3 bases; unmatched junction bases: 5. CDR1 is GITISATS, CDR2 ISYDGTV, per germline (reference sequence). The CDR3 covers 14 residues. The CDR3 DNA reads as TGTGCCTTGTGGGAGGTGCATACTTATTATAAGAAACTCTTT. Residues: CALWEVHTYYKKLF.

The chain links TRGV9 to TRGJ1 or TRGJ2. This CDR3 spans 14 amino acids. With V trimmed by 3 bases and J by 3 bases, 8 bases remained unmatched. Germline loops: CDR1 GITISATS, CDR2 ISYDGTV (reference sequence). The CDR3 coding sequence is TGTGCCTTGTGGGAGCCCGGAGGTTATTATAAGAAACTCTTT. This codes for CALWEPGGYYKKLF.

The chain couples TRGV8 to TRGJ1 or TRGJ2. V was clipped by 6 bases and J by 8 bases; unmatched bases: 13. The CDR3 consists of 13 residues. Germline CDR1 reads VENAVY; CDR2 reads YDSYNSRV. The DNA of the CDR3 is TGTGCCACCTGGAAATCAAACGGGGATAAGAAACTCTTT. Translated, it gives CATWKSNGDKKLF.

The rearrangement joins TRGV4 to TRGJ1 or TRGJ2. Germline V gene lookup returns CDR1 EGSTGY and CDR2 YDSYTSSV. V lost 0 bases and J lost 4; bases outside the gene matches: 12. This CDR3 is built from 16 residues. Here the CDR3 reads CATWDGRLAAYYKKLF. The CDR3 DNA sequence: TGTGCCACCTGGGATGGGCGATTAGCGGCGTATTATAAGAAACTCTTT.